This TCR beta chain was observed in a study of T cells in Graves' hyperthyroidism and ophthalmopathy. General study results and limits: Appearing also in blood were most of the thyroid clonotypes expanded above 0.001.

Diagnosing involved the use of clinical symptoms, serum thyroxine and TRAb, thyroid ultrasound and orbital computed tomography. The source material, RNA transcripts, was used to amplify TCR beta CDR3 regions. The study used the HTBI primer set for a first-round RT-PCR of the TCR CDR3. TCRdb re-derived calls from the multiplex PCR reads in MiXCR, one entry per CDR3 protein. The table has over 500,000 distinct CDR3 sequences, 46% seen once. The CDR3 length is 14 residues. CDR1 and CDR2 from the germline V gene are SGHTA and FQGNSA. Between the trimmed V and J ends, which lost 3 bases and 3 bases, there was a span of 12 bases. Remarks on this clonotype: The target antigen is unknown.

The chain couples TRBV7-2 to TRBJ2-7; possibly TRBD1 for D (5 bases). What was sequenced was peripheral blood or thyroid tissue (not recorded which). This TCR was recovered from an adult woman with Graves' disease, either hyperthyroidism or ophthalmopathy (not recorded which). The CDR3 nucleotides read TGTGCCAGCAGCTTCCAGGGATTAGACTACGAGCAGTACTTC. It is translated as CASSFQGLDYEQYF.